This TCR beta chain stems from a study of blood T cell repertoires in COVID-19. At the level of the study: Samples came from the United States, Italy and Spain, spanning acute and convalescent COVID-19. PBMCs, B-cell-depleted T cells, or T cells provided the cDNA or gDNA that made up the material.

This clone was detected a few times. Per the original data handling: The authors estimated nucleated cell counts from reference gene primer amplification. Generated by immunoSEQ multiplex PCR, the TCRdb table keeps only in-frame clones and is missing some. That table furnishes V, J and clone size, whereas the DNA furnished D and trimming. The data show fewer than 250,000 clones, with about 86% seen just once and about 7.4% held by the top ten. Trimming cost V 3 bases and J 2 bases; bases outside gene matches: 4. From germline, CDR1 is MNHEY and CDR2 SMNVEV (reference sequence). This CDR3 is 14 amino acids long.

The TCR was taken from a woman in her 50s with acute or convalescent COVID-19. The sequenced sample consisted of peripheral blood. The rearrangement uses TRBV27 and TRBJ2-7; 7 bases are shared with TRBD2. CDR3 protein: CASSFERGPYEQYF. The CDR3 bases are TGTGCCAGCAGTTTTGAGCGGGGACCCTACGAGCAGTACTTC.